The 4 T cell receptor beta chains below all came from one sample that was sequenced in a study of tumor-infiltrating lymphocytes in primary liver carcinoma. From 500 to 600 ng of total RNA, TCR beta-specific cDNA was reverse-transcribed using a constant-region primer. ARM-PCR was slightly modified, and three nested multiplex PCR rounds with it gave rise to the TCR beta libraries. Two initial PCR rounds of about 11 cycles each paired TRBV1-TRBV30 forward primers with a C-beta reverse primer. A single record per CDR3 protein comes from TCRdb applying MiXCR to the multiplex PCR reads. This table holds about 22,000 distinct CDR3 sequences, 70% to 90% found once. Both RNA and DNA were isolated together from around 20-30 mg of bulk tissue that had not been sorted. The sequenced material came from liver tumor tissue from sampling region 2. Stated subset: tumor region T2, inferior pole. All receptors derive from a woman in her thirties with primary liver carcinoma and hepatitis B virus infection.

A note on this clonotype: Sequence at one end of the junction differs from germline and may be a read error. This chain links TRBV29-1 with TRBJ1-2; D uncertain. Germline V gives CDR1 SQVTM, CDR2 ANQGSEA. This CDR3 region has 12 residues. In DNA form, the CDR3 reads TGCAGCGTTGTCCATTTGGGTGGCGGCTTCACATTC. Protein: CSVVHLGGGFTF.

Worth noting for this clonotype: A much more abundant neighbour one base away suggests this may be a read error. The CDR3 DNA reads as TGTGCCAACAGCGTGGGAGTGGGCGCTGAAGCTTTCTTT. Its protein product is CANSVGVGAEAFF. The rearrangement uses TRBV9 and TRBJ1-1; D ambiguous. The CDR3 runs 13 residues. From germline, CDR1 is SGDLS and CDR2 YYNGEE.

For this clonotype: The conserved closing phenylalanine or tryptophan is absent in this CDR3, likely reflecting a read error. The rearrangement uses TRBV4-3 and TRBJ2-7, with TRBD2 matching over 8 bases. Germline CDR1 and CDR2: LGHNA and YSLEER. This CDR3 is 18 amino acids long. CDR3 in amino acids: CASSQAVAGGHISYEQYL. The CDR3 DNA follows: TGCGCCAGCAGCCAAGCTGTGGCGGGGGGTCACATTAGCTACGAACAGTACTTG.

Regarding this clonotype: The missing conserved phenylalanine or tryptophan at the end of this CDR3 makes a read error likely. It is unclear where the CDR3 begins or ends on the DNA, so no DNA is shown, and the CDR3 is as TCRdb lists it. The chain recombines TRBV6-5 with TRBJ2-5; the table's D gene call, TRBD1, was not cross checked with the DNA. Per the germline V gene, CDR1 is MNHEY and CDR2 is SVGAGI. The CDR3 spans 16 amino acids, including both terminal residues. CDR3 amino acids: CASSYSPWAGGDDEYY.